This is a list of T cell receptor beta chains from one sample in a study of T cell responses to AZD1222 COVID-19 vaccine. Clones were read by immunoSEQ multiplex PCR, and TCRdb kept only the in-frame ones, dropping some. The sample lists 90,000 to 150,000 clones; less than 90% were seen once. Here the sequenced sample was peripheral blood, taken on day 0 of AZD1222 vaccination. Receptor source: an adult in good health. Each CDR3 is given with its conserved first and last residue. The D gene is left open where the match is weak. Rows give clone size only sometimes, using once, few, many, or a class for an expanded clone.

d_gene	v_gene	j_gene	abundance	CDR3aa	CDR3nt
TRBD1	TRBV4-2	TRBJ2-7	medium-sized	CASSQDIETGGYEQYF	TGTGCCAGCAGCCAAGATATAGAGACAGGGGGCTACGAGCAGTACTTC
.	TRBV28	TRBJ2-1	few	CASRPPGWNEQFF	TGTGCCAGCAGGCCCCCGGGTTGGAATGAGCAGTTCTTC
TRBD1	TRBV6-5	TRBJ1-5	.	CASSSGTGRQPQHF	TGTGCCAGCAGCAGTGGGACAGGGAGACAGCCCCAGCATTTT
.	TRBV5-1	TRBJ2-3	few	CASRTAFGTDTQYF	TGCGCCAGCAGGACGGCCTTCGGGACAGATACGCAGTATTTT
.	TRBV11-2	TRBJ2-7	.	CASRRSGEGYEQYF	TGTGCCAGCAGGCGGTCAGGGGAGGGTTACGAGCAGTACTTC
.	TRBV9	TRBJ2-6	.	CASSVIQFGTSLSGANVLTF	TGTGCCAGCAGCGTAATCCAGTTCGGGACAAGTCTCTCTGGGGCCAACGTCCTGACTTTC
.	TRBV21-1	TRBJ1-2	.	CASSKGRGTGGFSNYGYTF	TGTGCCAGCAGCAAAGGTCGGGGGACAGGAGGCTTCTCTAACTATGGCTACACCTTC
TRBD1	TRBV19	TRBJ1-2	.	CASYRGGYGYTF	TGTGCCAGCTACAGGGGTGGGTATGGCTACACCTTC
.	TRBV5-1	TRBJ1-6	once	CASSHQGPDNSPLHF	TGCGCCAGCAGCCACCAGGGGCCTGATAATTCACCCCTCCACTTT
.	TRBV7-9	TRBJ1-6	.	CASSLNAESPLHF	TGTGCCAGCAGCTTAAATGCTGAATCACCCCTCCACTTT
TRBD1	TRBV28	TRBJ2-5	once	CASSSSGGRETQYF	TGTGCCAGCAGTTCGTCAGGGGGTAGGGAGACCCAGTACTTC
.	TRBV28	TRBJ1-4	.	CASSLSTGRGRNEKLFF	TGTGCCAGCAGTTTATCTACAGGGAGGGGACGTAATGAAAAACTGTTTTTT
.	TRBV7-9	TRBJ1-2	.	CASSPDLDSFYGYTF	TGTGCCAGCAGCCCCGACTTAGACAGCTTCTATGGCTACACCTTC